This T cell receptor (beta chain) was captured in a study of blood T cells in healthy people across ages. Regarding the study as a whole: No one knew whether donors had CMV, which possibly confounded expanded clonotype changes. It was held that the diversity estimates obtained from one million T cells were underestimates.

Trimming shortened V by 1 base and J by 1 base, and 10 bases separated the two germline ends. The CDR3 has 14 residues. Germline loops: CDR1 DFQATT, CDR2 SNEGSKA (reference sequence). Notes on this clonotype: Its target is unknown.

Primers used in a second PCR of roughly 7 to 11 cycles were a sample-barcoded 5' primer and a J-beta primer mix. From the 5' RACE reads, TCRdb called clonotypes with MiXCR, one entry per CDR3 protein. Of 650,000 to 1,000,000 distinct CDR3 sequences in the sample, about 36% are singletons; the top ten hold roughly 13%. This TCR was recovered from a man aged 18 to 35 in good health. Input material: blood. This rearrangement joins TRBV20-1 to TRBJ2-5; weak D call: TRBD1 (5 bases). CDR3 bases: TGCAGTGCTAGAGGCAGGGAAACCCAAGAGACCCAGTACTTC. Translated, it gives CSARGRETQETQYF.